What follows are 16 T cell receptor beta chains derived from one specimen sequenced in a study of cytomegalovirus exposure and HLA in healthy donors. 60 Vbeta and 13 Jbeta primers were used in PCR. The assay was immunoSEQ multiplex PCR, and TCRdb's table has in-frame clones only and misses some. The sample lists about 82,000 clones; 70% to 85% were seen once. The source material was PBMCs. The receptors shown here come from a human donor in good health.

The genes are TRBV27 and TRBJ1-4, with D maybe TRBD1 (5 bases). The V gene lost 5 bases and the J gene lost 5 bases, with 15 bases spanning the gap. The CDR3 loop spans 15 amino acids. Germline CDR1 reads MNHEY; CDR2 reads SMNVEV (reference sequence). CDR3 region: CASSVQGLGNEKLFF. In nucleotides, the CDR3 is TGTGCCAGCAGTGTCCAGGGCCTGGGCAATGAAAAACTGTTTTTT.

The table lists this clone with a count of one. The rearrangement joins TRBV2 to TRBJ1-2; 7 bases are a match to TRBD1. The germline CDR1 and CDR2 sequences are SNHLY and FYNNEI. There are 13 residues in the CDR3. With V trimmed by 5 bases and J by 1 base, 1 base remained unmatched. The CDR3 region is CASSRQGNYGYTF. CDR3 bases: TGTGCCAGCAGTAGACAGGGTAACTATGGCTACACCTTC.

The chain joins TRBV2 to TRBJ2-5; 10 bases fit TRBD1. V lost 7 bases to trimming and J lost 3 bases; unmatched junction nucleotides: 11. Germline V gene lookup returns CDR1 SNHLY and CDR2 FYNNEI. This CDR3 has 16 residues. The CDR3 spells CASNYPGQGFEETQYF. The CDR3 DNA reads TGTGCCAGCAACTACCCGGGACAGGGGTTTGAAGAGACCCAGTACTTC.

The chain combines TRBV9 with TRBJ2-1, with 12 bases identical to TRBD1. This CDR3 contains 16 residues. The junction had 8 bases not matched to a gene; V was cut back by 0 bases and J by 10 bases. Germline assignment: CDR1 SGDLS and CDR2 YYNGEE. The CDR3 DNA is TGTGCCAGCAGCGTAGCTACCGGGACAGGGGGCCGGGAGCAGTTCTTC. This codes for CASSVATGTGGREQFF.

The rearrangement joins TRBV29-1 to TRBJ2-5; TRBD2 aligns across 7 bases. Germline CDR1 is SQVTM and CDR2 is ANQGSEA. V lost 2 bases, J lost 14 bases, and 11 bases stayed unmatched. The CDR3 length is 12 residues. The DNA of the CDR3 is TGCAGCGTTGAAAAGCGAGCGGGGATTAATTACTTC. It translates to CSVEKRAGINYF.

This clone was observed a few times. The chain combines TRBV5-5 with TRBJ1-2; no clear D gene. V lost 2 bases, J lost 0 bases, and 8 bases lay in between. The CDR3 extends over 14 amino acids. Per the germline V gene, CDR1 is SGHKS and CDR2 is YYEKEE (reference sequence). DNA for the CDR3: TGTGCCAGCAGCTTTGGCTCCCCTAACTATGGCTACACCTTC. This encodes CASSFGSPNYGYTF.

The rearrangement links TRBV5-6 to TRBJ2-7, with D perhaps matching TRBD1 (5 bases). V was trimmed by 4 bases and J by 4 bases, leaving 12 bases between them. The germline gives CDR1 SGHDT, CDR2 YYEEEE. The length of the CDR3 is 13 residues. CDR3 residues: CASSPDSSYEQYF. The CDR3 nucleotides are TGTGCCAGCAGCCCCGACAGCTCATACGAGCAGTACTTC.

The chain uses TRBV2 and TRBJ2-4; 7 nucleotides match TRBD2. The CDR3 spans 14 residues. Germline loops: CDR1 SNHLY, CDR2 FYNNEI. After removal of 4 bases from V and 1 base from J, the junction contained 1 base not matched to a gene. CDR3 DNA sequence: TGTGCCAGCAGTGTCGGGGGGGCCAAAAACATTCAGTACTTC. Amino acid sequence: CASSVGGAKNIQYF.

V usage is TRBV5-6 and J usage is TRBJ2-7; D perhaps matches TRBD1 (5 bases). V was clipped by 4 bases and J by 6 bases, with 8 bases between them. The CDR3 spans 11 residues. Germline lookup yields CDR1 SGHDT and CDR2 YYEEEE. The DNA of the CDR3 is TGTGCCAGCAGCCAGGGCGTCGAGCAGTACTTC. Translating gives CASSQGVEQYF.

The chain combines TRBV27 with TRBJ1-5, with 7 nucleotides matching TRBD1. CDR1 is MNHEY, CDR2 SMNVEV, per germline (reference sequence). With 0 bases clipped from V and 2 bases from J, the junction kept 10 bases outside the gene matches. This CDR3 region has 18 residues. CDR3 bases: TGTGCCAGCAGTTTATCGGGGGGAGGAGACAGGGGCAATCAGCCCCAGCATTTT. Amino acids: CASSLSGGGDRGNQPQHF.

The rearrangement links TRBV5-1 to TRBJ1-6; a weak D match, TRBD1 (6 bases). The CDR3 runs 15 residues. V lost 2 bases and J lost 7, with 13 bases in between. CDR1 is SGHRS, CDR2 YFSETQ, per germline. The chain's CDR3 is CASSLQGSKNSPLHF. As DNA, the CDR3 is TGCGCCAGCAGCTTACAGGGATCGAAAAATTCACCCCTCCACTTT.

The chain has TRBV6-5 and TRBJ2-5; D ambiguous. The V gene's germline CDR1 is MNHEY and CDR2 SVGAGI. V was pared by 3 bases and J by 3 bases, with 14 bases between. This CDR3 has 15 residues. CDR3 loop: CASSYKSWSKETQYF. The CDR3 DNA sequence: TGTGCCAGCAGTTATAAGAGTTGGTCGAAAGAGACCCAGTACTTC.

As for this clone: The same CDR3 can be traced to other DNA sequences in this sample. The chain couples TRBV5-1 to TRBJ2-5, with D possibly matching TRBD1 (6 bases). This CDR3 is 15 amino acids long. With 0 bases removed from V and 5 bases from J, the gap between germline ends came to 14 bases. Germline loops: CDR1 SGHRS, CDR2 YFSETQ. DNA of the CDR3: TGCGCCAGCAGCTTGGATGTGGGGGCCAGGGAGACCCAGTACTTC. Amino acid sequence: CASSLDVGARETQYF.

The count of this clone is one. The chain joins TRBV29-1 to TRBJ1-1; D gene unclear. Trimming shortened V by 6 bases and J by 4 bases, and 12 bases separated the two germline ends. Germline CDR1 SQVTM, CDR2 ANQGSEA. The CDR3 loop spans 12 amino acids. CDR3 nucleotides: TGCAGCGTGCGGGCCCGTCTCACTGAAGCTTTCTTT. This sequence encodes CSVRARLTEAFF. The whole variable domain, filled in from reference TRBV29-1 and TRBJ1-1, reads SAVISQKPSRDICQRGTSLTIQCQVDSQVTMMFWYRQQPGQSLTLIATANQGSEATYESGFVIDKFPISRPNLTFSTLTVSNMSPEDSSIYLCSVRARLTEAFFGQGTRLTVV.

This clone appeared a few times. The chain is built from TRBV13 and TRBJ1-5, with 7 bases lining up with TRBD1. The CDR3 length is 17 residues. Germline assignment: CDR1 PRHDT and CDR2 FYEKMQ (reference sequence). The V and J ends lost 4 bases and 3 bases, in that order; junction bases with no gene match: 12. For the CDR3, the DNA is TGTGCCAGCAGCTCCCGCACAGGGGCACTGACCAATCAGCCCCAGCATTTT. It specifies CASSSRTGALTNQPQHF. Full variable domain (rest looked up from reference TRBV13 and TRBJ1-5): AAGVIQSPRHLIKEKRETATLKCYPIPRHDTVYWYQQGPGQDPQFLISFYEKMQSDKGSIPDRFSAQQFSDYHSELNMSSLELGDSALYFCASSSRTGALTNQPQHFGDGTRLSIL.

About this clone: A read error likely explains this, since a far larger clone differs by one base. The chain carries TRBV5-4 and TRBJ2-1, with 9 bases matching TRBD1. The CDR3 is 15 amino acids. Germline values: CDR1 SGHNT, CDR2 YYREEE (reference sequence). The ends lost 0 bases at V and 2 bases at J; junction bases unmatched: 0. CDR3 protein: CASSLGDRAYNEQFF. The CDR3 coding sequence is TGTGCCAGCAGCTTGGGGGACAGGGCCTACAATGAGCAGTTCTTC.